This paragraph covers one T cell receptor beta chain sequence. Its antigen is still unknown. The data originate from a study of shared clonotypes between healthy human individuals. This CDR3 region has 12 residues. The V gene end was trimmed by 6 bases and the J gene end by 4 bases; junction bases not matched to a gene: 3. Per the germline V gene, CDR1 is SQVTM and CDR2 is ANQGSEA. The naive CD8 population came from CD45RO-negative cells selected for CCR7, without terminally differentiated effector memory CD45RA+ cells. TCRdb's table, derived via immunoSEQ multiplex PCR, lists solely in-frame clones and lacks some. The profile shows about 2.2 million clones, around 93% of them singletons. The study's findings and limits: Read depth was anticipated to influence clonotype sharing among donors. Estimated richness values were generally larger in naive subsets than in memory subsets.

This chain links TRBV29-1 with TRBJ1-1, with 9 bases lining up with TRBD1. The sample consisted of naive CD8+ T cells from PBMCs. The TCR originated in a man aged 18 to 30 in good health. Some clones in this sample may be carry-over from other donors' samples. For the CDR3, the DNA is TGCAGCGTGGAGGGACAGGGCACTGAAGCTTTCTTT. This translates into CSVEGQGTEAFF.